This TCR beta chain was retrieved from a study of graft-versus-host responses after intestinal transplantation. Study-level information: Every recipient underwent anti-thymocyte globulin induction, then tacrolimus and steroids for approximately 3 years. Findings and limits, study-wide: Recipient marrow harbored GvH clones, some of which surfaced first in ileum or blood. Among circulating GvH clones, peak levels were associated with early post-transplant declines in HvG clones. Those patients showing graft-donor T cell macrochimerism displayed high graft-versus-host to host-versus-graft clonal ratios in allografts.

A remark on this clone: What it binds is not known.

Data came from immunoSEQ multiplex PCR; TCRdb stores just in-frame clones and leaves some out. The sample contains approximately 97,000 clones, around 92% of which appear only once. CDR3 size: 12 residues. Germline V gene sequence: CDR1 MDHEN, CDR2 SYDVKM. Trimming took off 8 bases at V and 11 bases at J, with 18 bases between the two ends. This sequence joins TRBV28 and TRBJ1-1; a weak D match, TRBD1 (6 bases). The sequences come from unstimulated CD4+ T cells sorted from spleen or lymph node cells, collected before transplant. This clonotype originated in a human donor who was the organ donor for an intestinal transplant. In DNA form, the CDR3 reads TGTGCCAGCGCTTATAGACAGGCTAACGCTTTCTTT. This gives the protein CASAYRQANAFF. Filled out from reference TRBV28 and TRBJ1-1, the complete variable domain reads DVKVTQSSRYLVKRTGEKVFLECVQDMDHENMFWYRQDPGLGLRLIYFSYDVKMKEKGDIPEGYSVSREKKERFSLILESASTNQTSMYLCASAYRQANAFFGQGTRLTVV.